One T cell receptor beta chain is described in this entry. Its target is unknown. CDR1 MDHEN and CDR2 SYDVKM come from the germline V gene. V lost 5 bases and J 4 bases, leaving 18 bases between the germline ends. The CDR3 runs to 15 residues. Sequenced by immunoSEQ multiplex PCR; TCRdb stores in-frame clones only, minus some. Among roughly 120,000 clones listed, 95% were seen once. The sample originates from a study of graft-versus-host responses after intestinal transplantation. Overall study context: Transplants given to recipients were multivisceral, liver-intestinal, or isolated intestinal. All recipients were given anti-thymocyte globulin induction, and tacrolimus and steroids were then administered for three to four years.

Regarding the study as a whole: GvH clones detected in recipient marrow included some appearing first in ileum or blood. Early declines in HvG clones that occurred post-transplant were associated with peak circulating GvH clone levels.

The clonotype originates from a human donor who received an intestinal transplant. Sequences were derived from unstimulated CD8+ T cells sorted from spleen or lymph node cells, sampled before intestinal transplant. The rearrangement links TRBV28 to TRBJ2-7; D possibly uses TRBD1 or TRBD2 (5 bases each). CDR3 sequence (DNA): TGTGCCAGCAGTGGCAATCTGGGGGAGTCGTACGAGCAGTACTTC. Its translation is CASSGNLGESYEQYF.